This is a list of T cell receptor beta chains from one sample in a study of cytomegalovirus exposure and HLA in healthy donors. Sequencing used immunoSEQ multiplex PCR; TCRdb keeps in-frame clones, though not all of them. The sample carries some 67,000 clones, around 93% recorded once. The sequenced sample was PBMCs. The receptors were gathered from a young woman in good health and CMV-seronegative. CDR3s include the opening cysteine and the closing phenylalanine or tryptophan. Each record gives: clone size, J gene, V gene, D gene, CDR3 DNA, CDR3 protein. The D gene is left open where the match is weak. Some rows have no size entry. The others give once, few or many, or a class for an expanded clone.

clone size: -; J gene: TRBJ2-2; V gene: TRBV7-2; D gene: TRBD2; CDR3 DNA: TGTGCCAGCAGCTTAGTATGGACTAGCGGGGGGGCCGGGGAGCTGTTTTTT; CDR3 protein: CASSLVWTSGGAGELFF
clone size: -; J gene: TRBJ1-1; V gene: TRBV11-1; D gene: TRBD1; CDR3 DNA: TGTGCCAGCAGCACACCGACAGGGATGGACACTGAAGCTTTCTTT; CDR3 protein: CASSTPTGMDTEAFF
clone size: few; J gene: TRBJ2-1; V gene: TRBV6-1; D gene: -; CDR3 DNA: TGTGCCAGCAGTGTTAAGGGGTACAGGGTAAGGAATGAGCAGTTCTTC; CDR3 protein: CASSVKGYRVRNEQFF
clone size: -; J gene: TRBJ2-7; V gene: TRBV13; D gene: TRBD2; CDR3 DNA: TGTGCCAGCAGTCGGTCGGGGGGGGCCCCCACCTACGAGCAGTACTTC; CDR3 protein: CASSRSGGAPTYEQYF
clone size: -; J gene: TRBJ2-7; V gene: TRBV4-1; D gene: TRBD2; CDR3 DNA: TGCGCCAGCAGCCTCATCGGGGGGTCCTACGAGCAGTACTTC; CDR3 protein: CASSLIGGSYEQYF
clone size: -; J gene: TRBJ2-2; V gene: TRBV18; D gene: -; CDR3 DNA: TGTGCCAGCTCACCACCAGGAGGTTGGGAAGTTAACACCGGGGAGCTGTTTTTT; CDR3 protein: CASSPPGGWEVNTGELFF
clone size: -; J gene: TRBJ2-7; V gene: TRBV2; D gene: -; CDR3 DNA: TGTGCCAGCAGTGAAGGGATAAGGGGGTCACCCTACGAGCAGTACTTC; CDR3 protein: CASSEGIRGSPYEQYF
clone size: -; J gene: TRBJ1-4; V gene: TRBV5-6; D gene: -; CDR3 DNA: TGTGCCAGCAGCTTGTTGACGGGAGAAAAACTGTTTTTT; CDR3 protein: CASSLLTGEKLFF
clone size: once; J gene: TRBJ2-3; V gene: TRBV28; D gene: TRBD2; CDR3 DNA: TGTGCCAGCAGTTTTTTAGCGGGAGCGGCAGATACGCAGTATTTT; CDR3 protein: CASSFLAGAADTQYF
clone size: -; J gene: TRBJ1-2; V gene: TRBV29-1; D gene: TRBD1; CDR3 DNA: TGCAGCGCCGAGGGGACAGGATCCTATGGCTACACCTTC; CDR3 protein: CSAEGTGSYGYTF
clone size: -; J gene: TRBJ1-3; V gene: TRBV9; D gene: -; CDR3 DNA: TGTGCCAGCAGCGTGAAGCACTCTGGAAACACCATATATTTT; CDR3 protein: CASSVKHSGNTIYF
clone size: -; J gene: TRBJ2-1; V gene: TRBV7-9; D gene: TRBD1; CDR3 DNA: TGTGCCAGCAGCCGCCGACAGGGGGGCTACAATGAGCAGTTCTTC; CDR3 protein: CASSRRQGGYNEQFF
clone size: -; J gene: TRBJ2-5; V gene: TRBV27; D gene: TRBD2; CDR3 DNA: TGTGCCAGCAGTTTGAGCGGGGGCCAAGAGACCCAGTACTTC; CDR3 protein: CASSLSGGQETQYF
clone size: -; J gene: TRBJ2-2; V gene: TRBV7-2; D gene: TRBD2; CDR3 DNA: TGTGCCAGCAGCATTCTGGGCGGGAGTGGGACCGGGGAGCTGTTTTTT; CDR3 protein: CASSILGGSGTGELFF
clone size: -; J gene: TRBJ2-5; V gene: TRBV5-1; D gene: -; CDR3 DNA: TGCGCCAGCAGCTTCCGGGAGACCCAGTACTTC; CDR3 protein: CASSFRETQYF
clone size: once; J gene: TRBJ2-2; V gene: TRBV13; D gene: TRBD2; CDR3 DNA: TGTGCCAGCAGCTTAGGCTGGAGCGGGAGGAGTATAGGGGAGCTGTTTTTT; CDR3 protein: CASSLGWSGRSIGELFF
clone size: once; J gene: TRBJ1-5; V gene: TRBV5-1; D gene: -; CDR3 DNA: TGCGCCAGCAGCCCGTGGGGGGGTTCTAATCAGCCCCAGCATTTT; CDR3 protein: CASSPWGGSNQPQHF
clone size: -; J gene: TRBJ1-3; V gene: TRBV7-8; D gene: TRBD1; CDR3 DNA: TGTGCCAGCAGCCGGACAGGGAATGGAAACACCATATATTTT; CDR3 protein: CASSRTGNGNTIYF
clone size: -; J gene: TRBJ2-1; V gene: TRBV5-1; D gene: -; CDR3 DNA: TGCGCCAGCAGCTACGGAGGGGACAATGAGCAGTTCTTC; CDR3 protein: CASSYGGDNEQFF
clone size: -; J gene: TRBJ1-5; V gene: TRBV5-1; D gene: TRBD1; CDR3 DNA: TGCGCCAGCAGCCCAGGGACAGGGGGCATTTTGAATCAGCCCCAGCATTTT; CDR3 protein: CASSPGTGGILNQPQHF
clone size: -; J gene: TRBJ1-2; V gene: TRBV10-3; D gene: -; CDR3 DNA: TGTGCCATCAGTGAATCGGACAGTTACTATGGCTACACCTTC; CDR3 protein: CAISESDSYYGYTF
clone size: -; J gene: TRBJ1-5; V gene: TRBV27; D gene: -; CDR3 DNA: TGTGCCAGCAGTCAAAATAGCAATCAGCCCCAGCATTTT; CDR3 protein: CASSQNSNQPQHF
clone size: -; J gene: TRBJ1-3; V gene: TRBV27; D gene: TRBD1; CDR3 DNA: TGTGCCAGCAGTTCAGGGGGTAGTGGAAACACCATATATTTT; CDR3 protein: CASSSGGSGNTIYF
clone size: -; J gene: TRBJ1-2; V gene: TRBV21-1; D gene: -; CDR3 DNA: TGTGCCAGCAGCAAATGGGGCAGGGGGCGGATCTATGGCTACACCTTC; CDR3 protein: CASSKWGRGRIYGYTF
clone size: -; J gene: TRBJ1-1; V gene: TRBV5-4; D gene: -; CDR3 DNA: TGTGCCAGCAGCTTGGTCGACAGTATGGCTTTCTTT; CDR3 protein: CASSLVDSMAFF
clone size: -; J gene: TRBJ2-1; V gene: TRBV7-3; D gene: -; CDR3 DNA: TGTGCCAGCAGCCCTCTAGCTTCCCCATCCTACAATGAGCAGTTCTTC; CDR3 protein: CASSPLASPSYNEQFF
clone size: -; J gene: TRBJ2-7; V gene: TRBV9; D gene: TRBD2; CDR3 DNA: TGTGCCAGCAGCCCTCGGACTAGCGGGAGTCTTTACGAGCAGTACTTC; CDR3 protein: CASSPRTSGSLYEQYF
clone size: -; J gene: TRBJ2-5; V gene: TRBV9; D gene: -; CDR3 DNA: TGTGCCAGCAGCCTGCTGGGCTCCGTTCGGGAGACCCAGTACTTC; CDR3 protein: CASSLLGSVRETQYF
clone size: -; J gene: TRBJ1-4; V gene: TRBV6-5; D gene: TRBD1; CDR3 DNA: TGTGCCAGCAGTTACTCCCCGGGACAGCAACTGTTTTTT; CDR3 protein: CASSYSPGQQLFF
clone size: -; J gene: TRBJ1-2; V gene: TRBV7-2; D gene: -; CDR3 DNA: TGTGCCAGCGGCCACGGCAACAGGGAATTAATCTATGGCTACACCTTC; CDR3 protein: CASGHGNRELIYGYTF
clone size: -; J gene: TRBJ1-4; V gene: TRBV5-1; D gene: -; CDR3 DNA: TGCGCCAGCAGCTTTGGCGGGACGGTTGCAACTAATGAAAAACTGTTTTTT; CDR3 protein: CASSFGGTVATNEKLFF
clone size: once; J gene: TRBJ1-2; V gene: TRBV5-6; D gene: -; CDR3 DNA: TGTGCCAGCCTCCGTGGGGGGGTATCTAACTATGGCTACACCTTC; CDR3 protein: CASLRGGVSNYGYTF
clone size: -; J gene: TRBJ2-5; V gene: TRBV5-1; D gene: TRBD2; CDR3 DNA: TGCGCCAGCAGCCCGGGGGGGATGGTCCAAGAGACCCAGTACTTC; CDR3 protein: CASSPGGMVQETQYF
clone size: -; J gene: TRBJ2-3; V gene: TRBV5-1; D gene: -; CDR3 DNA: TGCGCCAGCAGTATTGAACTAGGCCTGGATACGCAGTATTTT; CDR3 protein: CASSIELGLDTQYF
clone size: -; J gene: TRBJ2-2; V gene: TRBV7-2; D gene: -; CDR3 DNA: TGTGCCAGCAGCTCTAGCCGCACCGGGGAGCTGTTTTTT; CDR3 protein: CASSSSRTGELFF
clone size: -; J gene: TRBJ1-2; V gene: TRBV6-6; D gene: TRBD1; CDR3 DNA: TGTGCCAGCAGTAGCAGGGGGCGAGATGGCTACACCTTC; CDR3 protein: CASSSRGRDGYTF
clone size: -; J gene: TRBJ2-2; V gene: TRBV7-6; D gene: -; CDR3 DNA: TGTGCCAGCAGCTTAGCCGGGTCGAACACCGGGGAGCTGTTTTTT; CDR3 protein: CASSLAGSNTGELFF
clone size: once; J gene: TRBJ1-2; V gene: TRBV19; D gene: -; CDR3 DNA: TGTGCCAGTAGTATGGGCGGGGGCGATGGCTATGGCTACACCTTC; CDR3 protein: CASSMGGGDGYGYTF
clone size: -; J gene: TRBJ2-3; V gene: TRBV4-2; D gene: TRBD2; CDR3 DNA: TGTGCCAGCAGCCGGACCATAGCGGGGGGGCAGACAGATACGCAGTATTTT; CDR3 protein: CASSRTIAGGQTDTQYF
clone size: -; J gene: TRBJ1-2; V gene: TRBV5-6; D gene: -; CDR3 DNA: TGTGCCAGCAGCTTAACGAATCACGGGGATGGCTACACCTTC; CDR3 protein: CASSLTNHGDGYTF
clone size: -; J gene: TRBJ2-1; V gene: TRBV28; D gene: TRBD1; CDR3 DNA: TGTGCCAGCAGTTTGTACAGGGGCCGCTCCTACAATGAGCAGTTCTTC; CDR3 protein: CASSLYRGRSYNEQFF
clone size: -; J gene: TRBJ2-1; V gene: TRBV7-3; D gene: TRBD2; CDR3 DNA: TGTGCCAGCAGCTTAATTTCTGCGGGGGTCTACAATGAGCAGTTCTTC; CDR3 protein: CASSLISAGVYNEQFF
clone size: -; J gene: TRBJ2-7; V gene: TRBV28; D gene: -; CDR3 DNA: TGTGCCAGCAGTTCAGGCTCCTACGAGCAGTACTTC; CDR3 protein: CASSSGSYEQYF
clone size: -; J gene: TRBJ2-5; V gene: TRBV4-1; D gene: TRBD2; CDR3 DNA: TGCGCCAGCAGCCCCGGGACTAGCGATTTGGAGACCCAGTACTTC; CDR3 protein: CASSPGTSDLETQYF
clone size: -; J gene: TRBJ1-1; V gene: TRBV13; D gene: TRBD1; CDR3 DNA: TGTGCCAGCAGCTTCCAAACCCTGTTTGGCCGGGACAGGGTTTCCACTGAAGCTTTCTTT; CDR3 protein: CASSFQTLFGRDRVSTEAFF
clone size: -; J gene: TRBJ2-1; V gene: TRBV14; D gene: -; CDR3 DNA: TGTGCCAGCAGCCCTCGTTGGGGCAGCGAGCAGTTCTTC; CDR3 protein: CASSPRWGSEQFF
clone size: -; J gene: TRBJ2-2; V gene: TRBV28; D gene: -; CDR3 DNA: TGTGCCAGCAGACTCTACACCGGGGAGCTGTTTTTT; CDR3 protein: CASRLYTGELFF
clone size: -; J gene: TRBJ1-3; V gene: TRBV5-6; D gene: -; CDR3 DNA: TGTGCCAGCAGCTTGGAAGGGGCAAGAGGAAACACCATATATTTT; CDR3 protein: CASSLEGARGNTIYF
clone size: -; J gene: TRBJ2-7; V gene: TRBV28; D gene: -; CDR3 DNA: TGTGCCAGCAGCATCGGGACACAGAGCTCCTACGAGCAGTACTTC; CDR3 protein: CASSIGTQSSYEQYF
clone size: -; J gene: TRBJ2-7; V gene: TRBV27; D gene: TRBD2; CDR3 DNA: TGTGCCAGCGTCCCACTAGCGGGAGGAGGCGACGAGCAGTACTTC; CDR3 protein: CASVPLAGGGDEQYF
clone size: -; J gene: TRBJ2-7; V gene: TRBV28; D gene: -; CDR3 DNA: TGTGCCAGCAGTTTGAGGCGGGACGGAGCGAGCTACGAGCAGTACTTC; CDR3 protein: CASSLRRDGASYEQYF
clone size: -; J gene: TRBJ2-3; V gene: TRBV6-1; D gene: TRBD1; CDR3 DNA: TGTGCCAGCAGTGGTGGGACAGGGGATACAGATACGCAGTATTTT; CDR3 protein: CASSGGTGDTDTQYF
clone size: -; J gene: TRBJ1-5; V gene: TRBV4-3; D gene: TRBD1; CDR3 DNA: TGCGCCAGCAGCCAAGATGTGGGACAGGGCAATCAGCCCCAGCATTTT; CDR3 protein: CASSQDVGQGNQPQHF
clone size: -; J gene: TRBJ2-3; V gene: TRBV4-2; D gene: TRBD2; CDR3 DNA: TGTGCCAGCACCCCGAGGGCTAGCGGCCCCACAGATACGCAGTATTTT; CDR3 protein: CASTPRASGPTDTQYF